Shown below are 29 T cell receptor beta chains from a single sample sequenced in a study of T cells in women clearing cervical HPV infection. Only in-frame clones appear in the TCRdb table, and some are missing; sequencing was by immunoSEQ multiplex PCR. The clone table shows 25,000 to 35,000 clones, with the ten largest holding 4.2%. The sample taken for sequencing was blood buffy coat. The source of these receptors is a woman between 18 and 69 years old with a cervical HPV16 infection that either progressed to CIN3+ or cleared (not recorded which).

On this clone: A junction end diverges from the germline sequence, so it may reflect a read error. The CDR3 is cut off 3 residues early in the read; its end comes from the germline J gene. The chain links TRBV7-7 to TRBJ1-4, with 7 nucleotides matching TRBD1. Germline CDR1 reads SSHAT; CDR2 reads FNYEAQ (reference sequence). The length of the CDR3 is 15 residues. The sequenced CDR3 bases are TGTGCTAGCAGCTTGCACAGGGGTGGTAATGAAAAA. Translation gives CASSLHRGGNEK. The entire CDR3 sequence reads CASSLHRGGNEKLFF.

Notes on this clone: The read ends 3 residues before the CDR3 terminus; that terminus is restored from the germline J gene. Other DNA sequences in the sample encode the same CDR3. V is TRBV2 and J is TRBJ1-3; D call uncertain. This CDR3 spans 15 amino acids. Trimming left V 3 bases short and J 4 bases short, with 13 bases between. The germline gives CDR1 SNHLY, CDR2 FYNNEI. The covered CDR3 bases are TGTGCCAGCAGTGAGACTTCTTGGGTCGGAAACACC. Its translation: CASSETSWVGNT. The whole CDR3 reads CASSETSWVGNTIYF.

Notes on this clone: The read is 3 residues too short to cover the CDR3 end, so that end is filled in from the germline J gene. V and J are TRBV20-1 and TRBJ2-5; TRBD2 matches 9 bases. This CDR3 comprises 15 residues. Germline assignment: CDR1 DFQATT and CDR2 SNEGSKA (reference sequence). V was pared by 5 bases and J by 4 bases, with 11 bases of the junction left unmatched. The CDR3 spells CSALTVAGEIETQYF. CDR3 bases read: TGCAGTGCTCTTACGGTAGCGGGAGAGATAGAGACC.

A word on this clone: The read falls 3 residues short of the CDR3 end, and the missing part is taken from the germline J gene. The V gene is TRBV5-4, the J gene TRBJ2-5, with D possibly TRBD2 on 5 matching bases. The CDR3 is made up of 14 amino acids. From germline, CDR1 is SGHNT and CDR2 YYREEE (reference sequence). The V end lost 3 bases, the J end lost 2 bases, and 11 bases lay between the germline ends. The covered CDR3 bases are TGTGCCAGCAGCTCACTAGGGAAGCAAGAGACC. It codes for CASSSLGKQET. The whole CDR3 is CASSSLGKQETQYF.

Details on this clone: The read is 3 residues too short to cover the CDR3 end, so that end is filled in from the germline J gene. This chain joins TRBV7-2 and TRBJ1-1, with 10 bases fitting TRBD1. The V gene's germline CDR1 is SGHTA and CDR2 FQGNSA. The CDR3 extends over 14 amino acids. Trimming took 7 bases from V and 5 from J; bases not matched to a gene: 7. The sequenced part of the CDR3 DNA is TGTGCCAGCACCCTAGGACAGGGGGGTACTGAA. Translating it yields CASTLGQGGTE. Given in full, the CDR3 is CASTLGQGGTEAFF.

Notes on this clone: The CDR3 goes on 3 residues after the read ends, and that part is filled in from the germline J gene. The chain combines TRBV5-1 with TRBJ2-7; 10 bases match TRBD1. This CDR3 contains 15 residues. CDR1 SGHRS and CDR2 YFSETQ come from the germline V gene. V lost 8 bases and J lost 5; bases outside the gene matches: 13. CDR3 bases read: TGCGCCAGTTACCAGGGGGGCGGGACAGGGGACGAG. Its protein product is CASYQGGGTGDE. The CDR3 as a whole reads CASYQGGGTGDEQYF.

On this clone: The read finishes 3 residues shy of the CDR3 end, and the germline J gene is used to complete it. The chain has TRBV29-1 and TRBJ1-2; D is perhaps TRBD1 (5 bases). CDR1 and CDR2 (germline): SQVTM, ANQGSEA. There are 11 residues in the CDR3. V lost 7 bases and J 1 base, leaving 7 bases between the germline ends. CDR3 DNA (partial): TGCAGCGGCAGGGATAACTATGGC. Translated, it gives CSGRDNYG. The full CDR3 sequence reads CSGRDNYGYTF.

Remarks on this clone: The read terminates 3 residues before the CDR3 end, so the remaining end is supplied by the germline J gene. The V call is TRBV6-1, the J call TRBJ2-1; the D gene is possibly TRBD2 (6 bases). V was clipped by 2 bases and J by 7 bases, with 21 bases between them. The CDR3 runs 17 residues. Germline CDR1 reads MNHNS; CDR2 reads SASEGT. The CDR3 DNA, read in part, is TGTGCCAGCAGTGAATCTACGGGGCCGGCACGGGGGAATGAG. Its translation: CASSESTGPARGNE. In full, the CDR3 reads CASSESTGPARGNEQFF.

Turning to this clone: The read gets to within 3 residues of the CDR3 end, and the germline J gene fills in the rest. This rearrangement joins TRBV20-1 to TRBJ2-3; no clear D gene. Germline CDR1 is DFQATT and CDR2 is SNEGSKA (reference sequence). The V end was cut by 4 bases, the J end by 6 bases, with 8 bases between. The CDR3 consists of 11 residues. CDR3 DNA, as far as it was read: TGCAGTGCTAAAAACCGGGATACG. Protein sequence: CSAKNRDT. From start to end, the CDR3 is CSAKNRDTQYF.

Concerning this clone itself: The CDR3 is cut off 3 residues early in the read; its end comes from the germline J gene. The chain employs TRBV5-1 and TRBJ1-1; D not certain. The V and J ends lost 5 bases and 0 bases respectively, with 11 bases between them. CDR1 and CDR2 from the germline V gene are SGHRS and YFSETQ. The length of the CDR3 is 14 residues. CDR3 DNA, as far as it was read: TGCGCCAGCAGGCCAGTGAACCTGAACACTGAA. Translated, it gives CASRPVNLNTE. The whole CDR3 is CASRPVNLNTEAFF.

In regard to this clone: The observed sequence ends 3 residues before the CDR3 terminus, with the missing tail filled in from the germline J gene. The chain is built from TRBV20-1 and TRBJ2-2; weak D call: TRBD2 (5 bases). CDR3 length equals 16 residues. Germline V gives CDR1 DFQATT, CDR2 SNEGSKA (reference sequence). With 1 base removed from V and 0 bases from J, the gap between germline ends came to 12 bases. CDR3 DNA (partial): TGCAGTGCTAGAGGTCGGGGTGGGGCGAACACCGGGGAG. This encodes CSARGRGGANTGE. Given in full, the CDR3 is CSARGRGGANTGELFF.

Points on this clone: The CDR3 end falls 3 residues outside the read, so it is completed with the germline J gene. The genes are TRBV28 and TRBJ2-2; no reliable D call. The CDR3 extends over 13 amino acids. Trimming left V 6 bases short and J 1 base short, with 6 bases between. Germline V gene data show CDR1 as MDHEN and CDR2 as SYDVKM. The covered CDR3 bases are TGTGCCAGCAGCCACAGGAACACCGGGGAG. Its protein product is CASSHRNTGE. In full, the CDR3 is CASSHRNTGELFF. Full variable domain (remainder filled in from reference TRBV28 and TRBJ2-2): DVKVTQSSRYLVKRTGEKVFLECVQDMDHENMFWYRQDPGLGLRLIYFSYDVKMKEKGDIPEGYSVSREKKERFSLILESASTNQTSMYLCASSHRNTGELFFGEGSRLTVL.

The CDR3 bases that were read are TGTGCCAGTCCCCGCGGAACGGGTGGGACAGATACG. It encodes CASPRGTGGTDT. In full, the CDR3 is CASPRGTGGTDTQYF. This chain joins TRBV2 and TRBJ2-3, with D hard to call. Read data end 3 residues before the CDR3 end; the end is taken from the germline J gene. CDR1 is SNHLY and CDR2 is FYNNEI in the germline V gene. The V and J ends lost 9 bases and 3 bases respectively, with 19 bases between them. The CDR3 contains 15 residues.

Notes on this clone: The read ends 3 residues early relative to the CDR3; the germline J gene fills the gap. The chain links TRBV7-2 to TRBJ2-7; no clear D. V gave up 2 bases and J gave up 5 bases, with 10 bases separating them. The CDR3 covers 13 residues. Looked up from germline, CDR1 is SGHTA and CDR2 is FQGNSA. The CDR3 bases that were read are TGTGCCAGCAGCTTAAGGCGGCTCCACGAG. It codes for CASSLRRLHE. From start to end, the CDR3 is CASSLRRLHEQYF.

About this clone: The read ends 3 residues before the CDR3 terminus; that terminus is restored from the germline J gene. The rearrangement joins TRBV9 to TRBJ1-5; 7 nucleotides line up with TRBD1. The CDR3 is 19 residues long. CDR1 SGDLS and CDR2 YYNGEE come from the germline V gene. V lost 0 bases to trimming and J lost 0 bases; unmatched junction nucleotides: 12. CDR3 loop: CASSVARTGAFFSNQPQHF. The sequenced CDR3 bases are TGTGCCAGCAGCGTAGCTCGCACAGGGGCGTTCTTTAGCAATCAGCCC.

Note on this clone: Read coverage stops 3 residues before the CDR3 terminus; the germline J gene supplies the remainder. This chain joins TRBV5-6 and TRBJ1-2; D gene ambiguous. Trimming stripped 4 bases from V and 1 base from J, with 14 bases between. The length of the CDR3 is 15 residues. Germline loops: CDR1 SGHDT, CDR2 YYEEEE. The CDR3 DNA, read in part, is TGTGCCAGCAGCCCTATGTCCCCGAGTAACTATGGC. Amino acids: CASSPMSPSNYG. The CDR3 in its entirety is CASSPMSPSNYGYTF.

Regarding this clone: The sequenced fragment ends 3 residues before the CDR3 boundary, so the rest is inferred from the germline J gene. The chain carries TRBV6-2 or TRBV6-3 and TRBJ2-1; 7 bases align to TRBD2. CDR3 size: 17 residues. The V segment lost 4 bases and the J segment 2 bases; nucleotides outside the gene matches: 11. In germline, CDR1 is MNHEY, CDR2 SVGEGT. CDR3 protein: CASSSPPELAAYNEQFF. The covered CDR3 bases are TGTGCCAGCAGTTCCCCTCCTGAGCTAGCGGCCTACAATGAG.

The CDR3 DNA, read in part, is TGTGCCAGCAGTTGGGGTACGGGGACTGCTGGGGGC. Translated: CASSWGTGTAGG. The full CDR3 is CASSWGTGTAGGYTF. V gene TRBV28 combines with J gene TRBJ1-2; possibly TRBD1 for D (5 bases). The read ends 3 residues early relative to the CDR3; the germline J gene fills the gap. The germline CDR1 and CDR2 sequences are MDHEN and SYDVKM. The length of the CDR3 is 15 residues.

With regard to this clone: The read is 3 residues too short to cover the CDR3 end, so that end is filled in from the germline J gene. V and J are TRBV7-2 and TRBJ2-5; 10 nucleotides match TRBD2. This CDR3 has 13 amino acids. The V and J ends lost 6 bases and 5 bases, in that order; junction bases with no gene match: 3. The germline V gene encodes CDR1 SGHTA and CDR2 FQGNSA. CDR3 bases read: TGTGCCAGCAGACTAGCGGGATTCGAGACC. Protein sequence: CASRLAGFET. The complete CDR3 sequence is CASRLAGFETQYF.

For this clone: The read comes to an end 3 residues before the CDR3 does, leaving the germline J gene to fill in the end. The rearrangement links TRBV20-1 to TRBJ2-1; 9 bases are a match to TRBD2. V gave up 7 bases and J gave up 4 bases; unmatched junction bases: 8. This CDR3 region has 14 residues. Germline values: CDR1 DFQATT, CDR2 SNEGSKA (reference sequence). CDR3 in amino acids: CSVPTSGIYNEQFF. Partial CDR3 DNA: TGCAGTGTTCCGACTAGCGGAATATACAATGAG.

Details on this clone: The read ends 3 residues shy of where the CDR3 ends; the end is completed using the germline J gene. This chain uses TRBV19 with TRBJ1-5, with 11 bases matching TRBD1. J was trimmed by 7 bases and V by 6 bases; bases with no gene match: 8. The CDR3 is 15 amino acids. The germline CDR1 and CDR2 sequences are LNHDA and SQIVND (reference sequence). CDR3 region: CASSGTGGPGQPQHF. CDR3 DNA, as far as it was read: TGTGCCAGTAGCGGGACAGGGGGGCCGGGGCAGCCC.

Comments on this clone: The read halts 3 residues ahead of the CDR3 end, with the missing end drawn from the germline J gene. This chain uses TRBV7-6 with TRBJ2-2, with 7 bases lining up with TRBD2. Germline loops: CDR1 SGHVS, CDR2 FNYEAQ. Germline trimming cut 4 bases from V and 0 bases from J; bases unmatched to any gene: 11. The length of the CDR3 is 18 residues. The CDR3: CASSWDGGGLPNTGELFF. CDR3 bases read: TGTGCCAGCAGCTGGGACGGCGGGGGTCTACCGAACACCGGGGAG.

A remark on this clone: The CDR3 goes on 3 residues after the read ends, and that part is filled in from the germline J gene. J is TRBJ1-2 and V is TRBV28, with D possibly being TRBD1 (5 bases). Trimming cost V 5 bases and J 7 bases, with 11 bases left between them. The CDR3 length is 12 residues. Per the germline V gene, CDR1 is MDHEN and CDR2 is SYDVKM. Incomplete CDR3 DNA: TGTGCCAGCAGTGCAGGGTTTGGTGGC. It specifies CASSAGFGG. The CDR3 in full is CASSAGFGGYTF.

As for this clone: The read halts 3 residues ahead of the CDR3 end, with the missing end drawn from the germline J gene. This chain joins TRBV7-2 and TRBJ2-7; D possibly corresponds to TRBD2 (7 bases). V was clipped by 4 bases and J by 3 bases, with 13 bases between them. This CDR3 is 14 amino acids long. The germline V gene has CDR1 SGHTA and CDR2 FQGNSA. Partial CDR3 DNA: TGTGCCAGCAGCTCCAGGGGACTAATCTACGAG. Its translation is CASSSRGLIYE. The whole CDR3 sequence is CASSSRGLIYEQYF.

Comments on this clone: Sequencing ends 3 residues short of the CDR3 end; the germline J gene provides the rest. The chain carries TRBV10-3 and TRBJ2-7; TRBD1 matches 12 bases. V lost 6 bases to trimming and J lost 3 bases; unmatched junction nucleotides: 9. The CDR3 runs 16 residues. From germline, CDR1 is ENHRY and CDR2 SYGVKD. The CDR3 region is CAISGTGGLGGYEQYF. The covered CDR3 bases are TGTGCCATCAGCGGGACAGGGGGCCTAGGGGGCTACGAG.

Worth noting for this clone: Read sequence stops 3 residues before the CDR3 end, and the germline J gene provides the missing end. The V call is TRBV19, the J call TRBJ2-1; 9 nucleotides match TRBD2. This CDR3 has 15 amino acids. Germline CDR1 is LNHDA and CDR2 is SQIVND (reference sequence). After removal of 7 bases from V and 5 bases from J, the junction contained 9 bases not matched to a gene. The sequenced part of the CDR3 DNA is TGTGCCAGTACATGGCGGGGGGGCCGGGACAATGAG. The encoded protein is CASTWRGGRDNE. The complete CDR3 protein is CASTWRGGRDNEQFF. The complete variable domain, with remaining parts taken from reference TRBV19 and TRBJ2-1, reads DGGITQSPKYLFRKEGQNVTLSCEQNLNHDAMYWYRQDPGQGLRLIYYSQIVNDFQKGDIAEGYSVSREKKESFPLTVTSAQKNPTAFYLCASTWRGGRDNEQFFGPGTRLTVL.

On this clone: The read ends 3 residues before the CDR3 terminus; that terminus is restored from the germline J gene. The chain links TRBV4-1 to TRBJ1-4; 7 positions match TRBD1. The V gene's germline CDR1 is MGHRA and CDR2 YSYEKL. The CDR3 sequence is 15 residues long. V was pared by 2 bases and J by 4 bases, with 4 bases of the junction left unmatched. The CDR3 DNA, read in part, is TGCGCCAGCAGCCAACTCAGGGGGTATAATGAAAAA. Translation gives CASSQLRGYNEK. The entire CDR3 protein reads CASSQLRGYNEKLFF.

CDR3 residues: CASSPGPGQGNTEAFF. The part of the CDR3 DNA that was read is TGTGCCAGCAGCCCGGGACCAGGACAGGGGAACACTGAA. The rearrangement joins TRBV14 to TRBJ1-1, with TRBD1 matching over 8 bases. The read ends 3 residues early relative to the CDR3; the germline J gene fills the gap. V trimming: 4 bases; J trimming: 1 base; junction bases outside the gene matches: 8. Germline V gene lookup returns CDR1 SGHDN and CDR2 FVKESK. The CDR3 contains 16 residues.

As concerns this clone: From the germline J gene comes the end of the CDR3, since the read stops 3 residues before it. V is TRBV5-4 and J is TRBJ2-3, with 9 positions matching TRBD2. This CDR3 spans 16 amino acids. Unmatched junction bases numbered 10, after V lost 3 bases and J lost 5 bases. CDR1 and CDR2 (germline): SGHNT, YYREEE (reference sequence). The part of the CDR3 DNA that was read is TGTGCCAGCAGCTCCCCCCGTGGTAGCGGGGGAGATACG. This sequence encodes CASSSPRGSGGDT. The full CDR3 protein is CASSSPRGSGGDTQYF.